This TCR beta chain was found in a study of CD4 T cells in relation to SARS-CoV-2 and coronaviruses. Study overall: ViraFEST: approximately eleven-day antigen culture of PBMCs, then TCR beta CDR3 sequencing. Of the patients, about 8 were male, 4 female, two Hispanic. General study points: Each donor contributed either pre-pandemic or post-infection samples, not both.

Clones were read by immunoSEQ multiplex PCR, and TCRdb kept only the in-frame ones, dropping some. This sample has tens of thousands of clones; approximately 80% occur once, and the top ten carry around 1.2%. The CDR3 has 17 residues. Germline V gives CDR1 SGHVS, CDR2 FNYEAQ. The V end lost 4 bases, the J end lost 3 bases, and 22 bases lay between the germline ends. This clone was seen once. What it recognizes is unknown. For around ten days, 85,000 to 100,000 sorted CD4+ cells grew with T cell-depleted PBMCs and CEF. The chain combines TRBV7-6 with TRBJ2-7, with D perhaps matching TRBD1 (6 bases). Material: naive CD4+ T cells from PBMCs, cultured in vitro. Indicated subset: naive CD4+ T cells isolated by negative enrichment. The receptor's source is an adult with COVID-19. CDR3 sequence reads: CASSSQGPRDKYYEQYF. CDR3 DNA: TGTGCCAGCAGCTCTCAGGGACCCCGGGACAAATACTACGAGCAGTACTTC.